What follows are 6 T cell receptor beta chains derived from one specimen sequenced in a study of tumor and adjacent non-tumor tissue in lung cancer. The library came from three nested PCR rounds adapted from ARM-PCR protocols. TCRdb redid the calling of the multiplex PCR reads with MiXCR, one entry per CDR3 protein. Among 100,000 to 150,000 distinct CDR3 sequences listed, 66% were seen once. The template was RNA from unsorted bulk tissue. The source material was lung tumor tissue. Receptors originate from a man younger than 45 with non-small cell lung cancer.

This clonotype has more than one count but fewer than ten. V is TRBV5-1 and J is TRBJ1-2, with 8 bases identical to TRBD1. The CDR3 runs 16 residues. Germline V gene lookup returns CDR1 SGHRS and CDR2 YFSETQ. V was pared by 1 base and J by 1 base, with 6 bases of the junction left unmatched. The CDR3 bases are TGCGCCAGCAGCTTGTATGCAGGGGGCGTTAACTATGGCTACACCTTC. Residues: CASSLYAGGVNYGYTF.

About this clonotype: One junction end disagrees with the germline gene, perhaps due to a read error. This chain uses TRBV4-1 with TRBJ2-3; 10 nucleotides align to TRBD1. This CDR3 has 17 residues. Per the germline V gene, CDR1 is MGHRA and CDR2 is YSYEKL. The CDR3 is CDSSQTGTGDLTDMQYF. In DNA form, the CDR3 reads TGCGACAGCAGCCAAACCGGGACAGGGGACCTCACAGATATGCAGTATTTT.

This clonotype was seen more than once but under ten times. At one end, the junction sequence differs from germline, possibly due to a read error. This chain joins TRBV6-6 and TRBJ1-5; TRBD1 agrees at 9 bases. Germline V gene sequence: CDR1 MNHNY, CDR2 SVGAGI (reference sequence). CDR3 length: 18 amino acids. The CDR3 DNA reads TGTGCCTGCAGCGCCGGGACAGGGACTTATTATAGTAATCAGCCCCAGCATTTT. Its translation: CACSAGTGTYYSNQPQHF.

This clonotype was observed at least ten times. The chain couples TRBV20-1 to TRBJ2-7, with 7 bases that match TRBD1. CDR3 length: 12 amino acids. V trimming: 6 bases; J trimming: 3 bases; junction bases outside the gene matches: 5. The germline CDR1 and CDR2 sequences are DFQATT and SNEGSKA (reference sequence). The chain's CDR3 is CSASTGFYEQYF. Here the CDR3 DNA reads TGCAGTGCATCGACAGGGTTCTACGAGCAGTACTTC.

The chain links TRBV29-1 to TRBJ2-3; tentatively, D is TRBD2 (5 bases). V was pared by 5 bases and J by 12 bases, with 30 bases between. The CDR3 has 16 residues. Germline assignment: CDR1 SQVTM and CDR2 ANQGSEA. The chain's CDR3 is CSVLSQRARFTDIQYF. DNA for the CDR3: TGCAGCGTTCTTTCCCAGAGGGCACGCTTCACAGATATACAGTATTTT.

The CDR3 here is CASSFGGVSGNTIYF. The CDR3 nucleotides read TGTGCCAGCAGTTTTGGAGGGGTATCTGGAAACACCATATATTTT. The chain joins TRBV12-3 or TRBV12-4 to TRBJ1-3, with TRBD1 as a possible D gene (5 bases). This CDR3 is built from 15 residues. V was trimmed by 3 bases and J by 1 base, leaving 10 bases between them.